This section outlines one T cell receptor (beta chain) sequence together with its context. The record originates from a study of cytomegalovirus exposure and HLA in healthy donors. PCR was performed using 60 Vbeta and 13 Jbeta primers. Sequenced by immunoSEQ multiplex PCR; TCRdb stores in-frame clones only, minus some. The profile shows 150,000 to 200,000 clones, 78% of them singletons. The length of the CDR3 is 14 residues. Germline CDR1 is SNHLY and CDR2 is FYNNEI. V dropped 2 bases and J dropped 2 bases, with 7 bases sitting between them. Source material: PBMCs. The chain couples TRBV2 to TRBJ1-5; TRBD1 is a possible D gene (6 bases). The clonotype comes from a woman in her 30s in good health and CMV-seropositive. CDR3 residues: CASSEYRGNQPQHF. The CDR3 DNA is TGTGCCAGCAGTGAATACAGGGGCAATCAGCCCCAGCATTTT.